Following are 19 T cell receptor beta chains from one sample sequenced in a study of metastatic and nonmetastatic thyroid tumors. With MiXCR, TCRdb called clones anew from the PCR reads. The data hold tens of thousands of clones, with roughly 26% observed a single time. Nobody among the patients had been given any treatment before thyroid surgery. Sequenced input: blood. Source of these receptors: a female donor with papillary thyroid cancer or a benign thyroid nodule (not recorded which). Some clones in this sample may be carry-over from other donors' samples.

The rearrangement joins TRBV9 to TRBJ2-7; TRBD1 matches at 7 bases. The CDR3 totals 15 residues. Germline V gene data show CDR1 as SGDLS and CDR2 as YYNGEE. With V trimmed by 6 bases and J by 3 bases, 12 bases remained unmatched. The CDR3 DNA reads as TGTGCCAGCATCCGGGTGGGGGACAGACGCTACGAGCAGTACTTC. Amino acid sequence: CASIRVGDRRYEQYF.

By share of the sample, this clone is medium-sized. J is TRBJ1-5 and V is TRBV6-2 or TRBV6-3; D might be TRBD1 (5 bases). V was shortened by 2 bases and J by 4 bases, with 9 bases between the two germline ends. Germline CDR1 is MNHEY and CDR2 is SVGEGT. CDR3 length: 14 residues. CDR3 sequence (DNA): TGTGCCAGCAGTTACCTCAGGGAGAATCAGCCCCAGCATTTT. This sequence encodes CASSYLRENQPQHF.

To note about this clone: The junction shows a germline mismatch at one end, possibly a read error. The genes are TRBV6-2 or TRBV6-3 and TRBJ2-6; TRBD1 matches at 7 bases. The germline gives CDR1 MNHEY, CDR2 SVGEGT. The CDR3 spans 19 residues. DNA of the CDR3: TGTGCCAGCAGTTACCGGGACGGGACAGCGCACTCTGGGGCCAACGTACTGACTTTC. It translates to CASSYRDGTAHSGANVLTF.

The V gene is TRBV6-2 or TRBV6-3, the J gene TRBJ1-5; D perhaps matches TRBD1 (5 bases). V was cut by 2 bases and J by 3 bases, with 8 bases left in between. Germline values: CDR1 MNHEY, CDR2 SVGEGT. There are 14 residues in the CDR3. The CDR3 spells CASSYAGINQPQHF. The CDR3 DNA sequence: TGTGCCAGCAGTTACGCAGGGATCAATCAGCCCCAGCATTTT.

This clone was observed a handful of times. Other DNA sequences of this sample code for an identical CDR3. This sequence joins TRBV7-6 and TRBJ2-3; no definite D call. The CDR3 is made up of 11 amino acids. CDR1 SGHVS and CDR2 FNYEAQ come from the germline V gene. V lost 1 base and J 12 bases, leaving 8 bases between the germline ends. CDR3 sequence reads: CASSLEGPQYF. CDR3 coding DNA: TGTGCCAGCAGCTTAGAGGGTCCTCAGTATTTT.

A word on this clone: At one end the junction does not follow the germline gene, possibly because of a read error. The chain couples TRBV19 to TRBJ2-2; D perhaps matches TRBD1 (6 bases). Germline V lookup: CDR1 LNHDA, CDR2 SQIVND (reference sequence). The CDR3 loop spans 15 amino acids. This CDR3 reads CAISGDRPNTGQLFF. CDR3 sequence (DNA): TGTGCCATTAGTGGCGACAGGCCGAACACCGGGCAGCTGTTTTTT.

A word on this clone: This could be a read error, since a much larger clone is one nucleotide away. The J gene is TRBJ2-1, the V gene TRBV7-2; D unresolved. CDR3 length: 13 amino acids. Between the trimmed V and J ends, which lost 3 bases and 5 bases, there was a span of 8 bases. CDR1 and CDR2 from the germline V gene are SGHTA and FQGNSA. Here the CDR3 DNA reads TGTGCCAGCAGCTTGGGCAGACACAATGAGCAGTTCTTC. It codes for CASSLGRHNEQFF.

The CDR3 DNA reads TGTGCCAGTAGACCGACAGGGGGCATGGCTGAAGCTTTCTTT. It translates to CASRPTGGMAEAFF. The chain joins TRBV19 to TRBJ1-1, with 10 nucleotides matching TRBD1. This CDR3 contains 14 residues. The trim removed 6 bases at V and 6 bases at J, leaving 7 bases unmatched. CDR1 is LNHDA and CDR2 is SQIVND in the germline V gene (reference sequence). Filled out from reference TRBV19 and TRBJ1-1, the complete variable domain reads DGGITQSPKYLFRKEGQNVTLSCEQNLNHDAMYWYRQDPGQGLRLIYYSQIVNDFQKGDIAEGYSVSREKKESFPLTVTSAQKNPTAFYLCASRPTGGMAEAFFGQGTRLTVV.

Concerning this clone: This may be a read error, as it is one base from a much larger clone. In DNA form, the CDR3 reads TGTGCCAGCAGCTTTCTGGGCGGAAATCATCCCCAGCATTTT. Its protein product is CASSFLGGNHPQHF. The V and J genes are TRBV28 and TRBJ1-5; no reliable D call. This CDR3 contains 14 residues. CDR1 MDHEN and CDR2 SYDVKM come from the germline V gene. The whole variable domain, filled in from reference TRBV28 and TRBJ1-5, reads DVKVTQSSRYLVKRTGEKVFLECVQDMDHENMFWYRQDPGLGLRLIYFSYDVKMKEKGDIPEGYSVSREKKERFSLILESASTNQTSMYLCASSFLGGNHPQHFGDGTRLSIL.

This clone is labeled medium-sized (0.01 to 0.1%). The gene calls are TRBV6-2 or TRBV6-3 and TRBJ2-7; D may be TRBD1 (6 bases). The CDR3 extends over 12 amino acids. The germline CDR1 and CDR2 sequences are MNHEY and SVGEGT. Trimming took 6 bases from V and 7 from J, leaving 13 bases between them. CDR3 DNA: TGTGCCAGCAGCATCACAGGGTCTGAGCAGTACTTC. Translated: CASSITGSEQYF.

This chain uses TRBV7-8 with TRBJ1-1; D may be TRBD1 (5 bases). CDR1 is SGHVS and CDR2 is FQNEAQ in the germline V gene. The V and J ends lost 2 bases and 5 bases respectively, with 12 bases between them. CDR3 length equals 14 residues. CDR3 DNA sequence: TGTGCCAGCAGCTTAACCAGGGCGGGGACTGAAGCTTTCTTT. It translates to CASSLTRAGTEAFF.

The table lists this clone with many counts. This chain uses TRBV7-9 with TRBJ2-7; D might be TRBD2 (8 bases). The ends were cut back, 7 bases at V and 3 bases at J, with 22 bases in the middle. CDR1 SEHNR and CDR2 FQNEAQ come from the germline V gene (reference sequence). The CDR3 sequence is 16 residues long. CDR3 protein: CASTPGGGDSLYEQYF. Here the CDR3 DNA reads TGTGCCAGCACCCCGGGAGGGGGCGATTCGCTCTACGAGCAGTACTTC.

This chain links TRBV3-1 with TRBJ2-1, with TRBD2 matching over 9 bases. From germline, CDR1 is LGHDT and CDR2 YNNKEL (reference sequence). This CDR3 has 16 amino acids. Germline trimming cut 4 bases from V and 9 bases from J; bases unmatched to any gene: 13. This CDR3 is CASSPPLIAGEGEQFF. The CDR3 DNA reads TGTGCCAGCAGCCCCCCGCTGATAGCGGGAGAGGGTGAGCAGTTCTTC.

This clone was counted many times. One junction end does not reproduce the germline sequence, and a read error may be involved. The chain couples TRBV13 to TRBJ1-1; maybe TRBD1 (6 bases). CDR3 size: 13 residues. Germline V gene sequence: CDR1 PRHDT, CDR2 FYEKMQ (reference sequence). CDR3 sequence: CASTLAGETEAFF. DNA for the CDR3: TGTGCCAGCACCTTAGCAGGGGAAACTGAAGCTTTCTTT.

CDR3 bases: TGCGCCAGCAGCTTGGAACTAGCGGCCAACACCGGGGAGCTGTTTTTT. Protein: CASSLELAANTGELFF. This chain links TRBV5-1 with TRBJ2-2, with 8 bases matching TRBD2. With 0 bases clipped from V and 2 bases from J, the junction kept 3 bases outside the gene matches. CDR3 size: 16 residues. From germline, CDR1 is SGHRS and CDR2 YFSETQ.

This clone was observed at least ten times. CDR3 coding DNA: TGCAGTGCTAGGCCGGGGACAGCTCCTAACACTGAAGCTTTCTTT. It is translated as CSARPGTAPNTEAFF. The rearrangement links TRBV20-1 to TRBJ1-1; 7 nucleotides match TRBD1. Germline V lookup: CDR1 DFQATT, CDR2 SNEGSKA (reference sequence). The CDR3 is made up of 15 amino acids. The trim removed 3 bases at V and 2 bases at J, leaving 9 bases unmatched.

The V call is TRBV12-3 or TRBV12-4, the J call TRBJ2-1, with 11 bases lining up with TRBD2. The J segment lost 8 bases and the V segment lost 6 bases, leaving 9 bases of the junction unmatched. This CDR3 has 15 amino acids. This CDR3 reads CASSGLAGGGDEQFF. CDR3 nucleotides: TGTGCCAGCAGCGGGCTAGCGGGAGGAGGGGATGAGCAGTTCTTC.

This clone turned up a few times. The chain recombines TRBV20-1 with TRBJ2-7; 7 bases agree with TRBD2. Germline assignment: CDR1 DFQATT and CDR2 SNEGSKA (reference sequence). Trimming at V came to 0 bases and at J to 2 bases, leaving 7 bases not matched to a gene. The CDR3 is 15 amino acids. CDR3 in DNA: TGCAGTGCTAGAGATCCAGCGGGGACCACCTACGAGCAGTACTTC. Its protein product is CSARDPAGTTYEQYF.

The chain carries TRBV11-2 and TRBJ1-3; D perhaps matches TRBD1 (5 bases). In germline, CDR1 is SGHAT, CDR2 FQNNGV. V gave up 4 bases and J gave up 4 bases, with 20 bases separating them. CDR3 size: 17 residues. The CDR3 region has the DNA TGTGCCAGCAGCTCAAAACCGTGGGGCAGGGCCGGAAACACCATATATTTT. It specifies CASSSKPWGRAGNTIYF.